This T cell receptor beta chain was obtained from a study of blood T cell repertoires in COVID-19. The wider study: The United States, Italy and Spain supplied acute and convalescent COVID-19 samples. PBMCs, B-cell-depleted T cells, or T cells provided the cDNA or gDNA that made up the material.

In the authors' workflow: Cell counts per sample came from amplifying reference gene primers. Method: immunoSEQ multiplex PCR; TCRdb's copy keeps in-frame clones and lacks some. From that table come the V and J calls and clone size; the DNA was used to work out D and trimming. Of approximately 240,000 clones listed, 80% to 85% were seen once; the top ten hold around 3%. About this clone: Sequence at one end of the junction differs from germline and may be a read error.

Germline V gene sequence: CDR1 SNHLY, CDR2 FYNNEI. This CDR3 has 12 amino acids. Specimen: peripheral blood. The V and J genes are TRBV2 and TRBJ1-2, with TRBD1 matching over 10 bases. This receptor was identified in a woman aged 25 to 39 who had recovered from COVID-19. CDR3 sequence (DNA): TGTGCCAGCACCACCACGGGACAGGGGTTCGCCTTC. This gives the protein CASTTTGQGFAF. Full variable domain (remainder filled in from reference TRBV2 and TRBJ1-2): EPEVTQTPSHQVTQMGQEVILRCVPISNHLYFYWYRQILGQKVEFLVSFYNNEISEKSEIFDDQFSVERPDGSNFTLKIRSTKLEDSAMYFCASTTTGQGFAFGSGTRLTVV.